Here is one T cell receptor beta chain with its context. TCRdb keeps only in-frame clones here, not all; method: immunoSEQ multiplex PCR. The sample records 55,000 to 65,000 clones, less than 85% being singletons. The sample is drawn from a study of OX40 agonist ivuxolimab in advanced cancers. Study details: Past anti-PD-1, anti-PD-L1 or anti-CTLA-4 therapy was accepted, and 40% to 45% had received some.

The sample here was CD4+ or CD8+ T cells sorted from blood, taken in a trial of the OX40 agonist ivuxolimab. The receptor was derived from an adult with an advanced solid tumor such as melanoma, head and neck, liver or kidney cancer.

The CDR3 spells CASGLWGEDGYTF. CDR3 nucleotide sequence: TGTGCCAGCGGATTGTGGGGGGAGGATGGCTACACCTTC. V usage is TRBV27 and J usage is TRBJ1-2, with D maybe TRBD1 (5 bases). Per germline, CDR1 MNHEY and CDR2 SMNVEV (reference sequence). The CDR3 sequence is 13 residues long. The V gene lost 8 bases and the J gene lost 6 bases, with 16 bases spanning the gap.